This T cell receptor (beta chain) was found in a study of shared clonotypes between healthy human individuals. Study results and caveats: Incompleteness in sorted-subset sequencing, despite large depth, was shown by rarefaction.

Trimming left V 6 bases short and J 4 bases short, with 6 bases between. The CDR3 consists of 11 residues. Germline CDR1 MNHEY, CDR2 SVGAGI. Concerning this clone: Antigen specificity is unknown.

Running of the assay took place at deep level. Several immunoSEQ plates received, in even portions, the genomic DNA of each subset. On sorted subsets, replicate PCRs used 200 to 250 ng DNA, or tens of thousands of T cell genomes. Clones were sequenced by immunoSEQ multiplex PCR, and TCRdb holds only the in-frame ones, with some missing. The sample carries under 2.5 million clones, 80% to 95% recorded once. The TCR was taken from a man aged 18 to 29 in good health. Some clones in this sample may be carry-over from other donors' samples. The chain joins TRBV6-5 to TRBJ1-1; D remains ambiguous. Sample: naive CD4+ T cells from PBMCs. Specified subset: CD45RA+ positively selected. The CDR3 region is CASSQSTEAFF. For the CDR3, the DNA is TGTGCCAGCAGCCAGAGCACTGAAGCTTTCTTT.